This TCR beta chain originates from a study of blood T cell repertoires in COVID-19. The wider study: Specimens from acute and convalescent COVID-19 originated in the United States, Italy and Spain. Sample material is recorded as cDNA or gDNA derived from T cells, B-cell-depleted T cells, or PBMCs.

Germline lookup yields CDR1 KGHSH and CDR2 LQKENI. V lost 0 bases and J 1 base, leaving 9 bases between the germline ends. The CDR3 is made up of 15 amino acids. The table came from immunoSEQ multiplex PCR; TCRdb's copy has only in-frame clones and leaves some out. The data show about 25,000 clones, with around 81% seen just once and approximately 7% held by the top ten. Sequencing used peripheral blood. The receptor was derived from a man in his 70s with acute or convalescent COVID-19. This chain uses TRBV18 with TRBJ2-5; D call uncertain. As DNA, the CDR3 is TGTGCCAGCTCACCACCTGCTCGGAGCCAAGAGACCCAGTACTTC. Residues: CASSPPARSQETQYF.